This entry features one T cell receptor (beta chain) sequence. Alongside a J-beta primer mix, a sample-barcoded 5' primer served in a second PCR lasting roughly 7 to 12 cycles. MiXCR, applied by TCRdb to the 5' RACE reads, yields one record per CDR3 protein. The table has around 1.5 million distinct CDR3 sequences, about 43% seen once. This sample stems from a study of blood T cells in healthy people across ages. The sequenced sample consisted of blood. This TCR was sampled from a woman aged 18-30 years in good health.

CDR3 coding DNA: TGCGCCAGCAGGCTGAGAGTTGGGGGTATGAACACTGAAGCTTTCTTT. Its translation: CASRLRVGGMNTEAFF. This rearrangement joins TRBV5-1 to TRBJ1-1; a weak D match, TRBD1 (5 bases). The ends were cut back, 5 bases at V and 0 bases at J, with 17 bases in the middle. The CDR3 covers 16 residues. The germline gives CDR1 SGHRS, CDR2 YFSETQ.